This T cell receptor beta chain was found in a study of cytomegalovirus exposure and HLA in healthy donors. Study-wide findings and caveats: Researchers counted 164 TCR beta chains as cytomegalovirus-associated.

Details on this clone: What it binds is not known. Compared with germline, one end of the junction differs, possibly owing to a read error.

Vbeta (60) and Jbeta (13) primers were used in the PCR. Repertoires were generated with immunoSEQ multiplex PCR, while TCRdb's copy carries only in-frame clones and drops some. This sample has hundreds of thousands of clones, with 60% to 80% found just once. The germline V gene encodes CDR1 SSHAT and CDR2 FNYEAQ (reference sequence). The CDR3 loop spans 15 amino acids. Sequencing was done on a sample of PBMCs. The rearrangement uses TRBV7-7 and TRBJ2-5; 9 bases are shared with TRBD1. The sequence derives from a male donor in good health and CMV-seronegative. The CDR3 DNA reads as TGTGCTAGCAGCTTTCGGACAGGGGAGCAAGAGACCCAGTACTTC. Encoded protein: CASSFRTGEQETQYF.